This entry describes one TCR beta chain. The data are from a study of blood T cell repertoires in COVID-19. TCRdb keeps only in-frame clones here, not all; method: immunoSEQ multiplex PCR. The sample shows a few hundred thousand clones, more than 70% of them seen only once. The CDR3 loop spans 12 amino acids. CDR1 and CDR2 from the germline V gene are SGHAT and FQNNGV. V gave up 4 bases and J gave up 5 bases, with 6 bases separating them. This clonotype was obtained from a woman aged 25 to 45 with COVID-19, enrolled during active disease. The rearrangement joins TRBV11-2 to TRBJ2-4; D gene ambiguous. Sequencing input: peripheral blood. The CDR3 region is CASSSSENIQYF. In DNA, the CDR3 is TGTGCCAGCAGCTCTTCGGAAAACATTCAGTACTTC.